The TCR beta chain described here comes from a study of blood T cell repertoires in COVID-19. TCRdb keeps only in-frame clones here, not all; method: immunoSEQ multiplex PCR. The sample lists 360,000 or so clones, about nine tenths occurring once. This TCR derives from a woman under 40 who had been exposed to COVID-19. Specimen: PBMCs or T cells enriched from blood (not recorded which).

The CDR3 nucleotides are TGTGCCAGCGAAGGGACAGGGGGGACCGGGGAGCTGTTTTTT. Protein: CASEGTGGTGELFF. The rearrangement links TRBV3-1 (or the pseudogene TRBV3-2) to TRBJ2-2; 11 bases line up with TRBD1. The CDR3 contains 14 residues. V was clipped by 8 bases and J by 5 bases; unmatched bases: 4. Germline V gene sequence: CDR1 LGHDT, CDR2 YNNKEL (reference sequence).